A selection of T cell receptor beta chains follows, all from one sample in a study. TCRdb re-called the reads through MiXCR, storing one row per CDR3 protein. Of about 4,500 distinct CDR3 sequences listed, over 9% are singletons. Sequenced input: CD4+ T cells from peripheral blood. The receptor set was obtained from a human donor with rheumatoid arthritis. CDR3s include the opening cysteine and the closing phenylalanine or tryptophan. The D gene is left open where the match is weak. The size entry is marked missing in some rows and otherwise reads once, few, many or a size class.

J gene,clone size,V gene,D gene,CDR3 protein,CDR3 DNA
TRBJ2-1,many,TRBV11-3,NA,CASSPGGGMDNEQFF,TGTGCCAGCAGCCCTGGCGGCGGGATGGACAATGAGCAGTTCTTC
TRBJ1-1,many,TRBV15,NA,CATSRDKAGNTEAFF,TGTGCCACCAGCAGAGATAAAGCAGGGAACACTGAAGCTTTCTTT
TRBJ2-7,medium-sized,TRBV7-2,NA,CASSLEVRFRSYEQYF,TGTGCCAGCAGCTTAGAGGTGCGCTTCCGTTCCTACGAGCAGTACTTC
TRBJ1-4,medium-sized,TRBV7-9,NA,CASSSPSGAEKLFF,TGTGCCAGCAGCTCCCCCTCTGGGGCGGAAAAACTGTTTTTT
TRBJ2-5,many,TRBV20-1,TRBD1,CSARSGQGETQYF,TGCAGTGCTAGGTCGGGACAGGGGGAGACCCAGTACTTC
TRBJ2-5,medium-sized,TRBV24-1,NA,CATSDNFPQETQYF,TGTGCCACCAGTGATAACTTCCCGCAAGAGACCCAGTACTTC
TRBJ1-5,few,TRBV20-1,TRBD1,CSASRWGQSNQPQHF,TGCAGTGCTAGTCGGTGGGGACAGTCAAATCAGCCCCAGCATTTT
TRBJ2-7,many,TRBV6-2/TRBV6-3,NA,CASSSVSSGTRRSYEQYF,TGTGCCAGCAGTTCCGTGAGTAGCGGAACCCGTAGGTCCTACGAGCAGTACTTC
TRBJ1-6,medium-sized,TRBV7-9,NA,CASKDGSGLNSPLHF,TGTGCCAGTAAAGATGGGTCGGGGCTGAATTCACCCCTCCACTTT
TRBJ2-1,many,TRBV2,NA,CASSEAGWSDEQFF,TGTGCCAGCAGTGAAGCGGGATGGTCTGATGAGCAGTTCTTC
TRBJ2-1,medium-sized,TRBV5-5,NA,CASSLQEGSYNEQFF,TGTGCCAGCAGCCTACAAGAGGGCTCCTACAATGAGCAGTTCTTC
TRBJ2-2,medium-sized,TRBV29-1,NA,CSVGSGGELFF,TGCAGCGTTGGTTCTGGCGGGGAGCTGTTTTTT
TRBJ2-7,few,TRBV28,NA,CASNRDTSYEQYF,TGTGCCAGCAACCGGGACACCTCCTACGAGCAGTACTTC
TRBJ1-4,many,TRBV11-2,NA,CASTRNRLGEKLFF,TGTGCCAGCACCCGGAACAGGCTCGGGGAAAAACTGTTTTTT
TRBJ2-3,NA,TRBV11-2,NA,CASSPPGGATDTQYF,TGTGCCAGCAGTCCACCCGGAGGGGCCACAGATACGCAGTATTTT
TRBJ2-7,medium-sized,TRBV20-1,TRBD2,CSAGTSGPYEQYF,TGCAGTGCGGGGACTAGCGGACCCTACGAGCAGTACTTC
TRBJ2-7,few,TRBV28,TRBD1,CASSLGQGGDEQYF,TGTGCCAGCAGTTTAGGACAGGGCGGGGACGAGCAGTACTTC
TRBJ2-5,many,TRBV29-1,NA,CRVEGAGETQYF,TGCAGGGTGGAGGGGGCCGGAGAGACCCAGTACTTC
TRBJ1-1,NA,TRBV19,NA,CASKGARNTEAFF,TGTGCCAGTAAAGGAGCTCGGAACACTGAAGCTTTCTTT
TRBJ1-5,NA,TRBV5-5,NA,CASRLQGTPNQPQHF,TGTGCCAGCCGACTACAGGGAACCCCCAATCAGCCCCAGCATTTT
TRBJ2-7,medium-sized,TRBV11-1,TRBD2,CASSLRTSGRGEQYF,TGTGCCAGCAGCTTACGGACTAGCGGGAGGGGCGAGCAGTACTTC
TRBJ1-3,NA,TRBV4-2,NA,CASSRKAEQVPSGNTIYF,TGTGCCAGCAGCCGCAAGGCCGAACAGGTACCGTCTGGAAACACCATATATTTT
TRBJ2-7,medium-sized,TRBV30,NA,CAWSPRGINSYEQYF,TGTGCCTGGAGTCCCCGGGGCATCAACTCCTACGAGCAGTACTTC
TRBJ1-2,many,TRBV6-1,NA,CASSDSNYGYTF,TGTGCCAGCAGCGACAGCAACTATGGCTACACCTTC
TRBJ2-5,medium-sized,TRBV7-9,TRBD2,CASSPSGTVQETQYF,TGTGCCAGCAGCCCTAGCGGGACGGTACAAGAGACCCAGTACTTC
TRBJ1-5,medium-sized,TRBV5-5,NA,CASSLVGNSDQPQHF,TGTGCCAGCAGCTTGGTGGGTAATTCGGATCAGCCCCAGCATTTT
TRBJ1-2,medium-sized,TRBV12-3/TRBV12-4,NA,CASSPPLVLENGYTF,TGTGCCAGCAGTCCCCCCCTGGTCCTCGAGAATGGCTACACCTTC
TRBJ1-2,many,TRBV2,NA,CAGRRDLKGYTF,TGTGCCGGGCGACGGGACCTCAAAGGCTACACCTTC
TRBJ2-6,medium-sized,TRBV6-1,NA,CASSEVLTGLSSGANVLTF,TGTGCCAGCAGCGAAGTGCTGACAGGCCTGAGCTCTGGGGCCAACGTCCTGACTTTC
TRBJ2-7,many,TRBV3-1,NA,CASSLSSYEQYF,TGTGCCAGCAGCCTCAGCTCCTACGAGCAGTACTTC
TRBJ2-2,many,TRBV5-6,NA,CASSPYTTGELFF,TGTGCCAGCAGCCCTTACACCACCGGGGAGCTGTTTTTT
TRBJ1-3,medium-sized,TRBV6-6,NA,CASSGGVSGNTIYF,TGTGCCAGCAGCGGAGGAGTCTCTGGAAACACCATATATTTT
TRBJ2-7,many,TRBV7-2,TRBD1,CASSLGQGGEQYF,TGTGCCAGCAGCCTAGGACAGGGGGGCGAGCAGTACTTC